The 21 T cell receptor beta chains below come from one sample, sequenced in a study of T cell changes during pregnancy in multiple sclerosis. The protocol was immunoSEQ multiplex PCR, while the TCRdb copy is restricted to in-frame clones and leaves out a portion. The sample has 30,000 or so clones, nearly 90% seen once. The sequenced sample was CD8+ T cells from peripheral blood mononuclear cells, obtained in the third trimester of pregnancy. The receptors stem from a female donor with multiple sclerosis, enrolled in a pregnancy study.

The V and J genes are TRBV7-2 and TRBJ2-5, with 12 positions matching TRBD2. The germline CDR1 and CDR2 sequences are SGHTA and FQGNSA. This CDR3 region has 18 residues. V lost 3 bases, J lost 3 bases, and 11 bases stayed unmatched. CDR3 sequence: CASSFDAISSGREETQYF. In DNA, the CDR3 is TGTGCCAGCAGCTTCGACGCTATATCTAGCGGGAGGGAAGAGACCCAGTACTTC.

The V call is TRBV6-6, the J call TRBJ2-7; 7 nucleotides line up with TRBD1. Germline V lookup: CDR1 MNHNY, CDR2 SVGAGI (reference sequence). V was clipped by 7 bases and J by 1 base; unmatched bases: 10. The CDR3 runs to 15 residues. The CDR3 reads CASIDRQGSSYEQYF. CDR3 nucleotides: TGTGCCAGCATCGACCGACAGGGATCTTCCTACGAGCAGTACTTC.

This rearrangement joins TRBV10-2 to TRBJ2-1, with D unclear. The CDR3 loop spans 12 amino acids. Germline values: CDR1 WSHSY, CDR2 SAAADI. The V end was cut by 6 bases, the J end by 5 bases, with 8 bases between. As DNA, the CDR3 is TGCGCCAGCAGCGTTTATGACAATGAGCAGTTCTTC. Translation: CASSVYDNEQFF.

The chain recombines TRBV19 with TRBJ2-1, with D maybe TRBD2 (5 bases). V lost 3 bases, J lost 7 bases, and 13 bases lay in between. The CDR3 has 14 residues. Looked up from germline, CDR1 is LNHDA and CDR2 is SQIVND (reference sequence). The CDR3 loop is CASSIAASRNEQFF. For the CDR3, the DNA is TGTGCCAGTAGTATCGCGGCTAGCCGGAATGAGCAGTTCTTC.

This clone appeared a single time. The rearrangement links TRBV15 to TRBJ2-3; 7 positions agree with TRBD2. Germline CDR1 and CDR2: LNHNV and YYDKDF (reference sequence). The CDR3 spans 17 residues. Unmatched junction bases numbered 14, after V lost 5 bases and J lost 3 bases. The CDR3 bases are TGTGCCACCAGCTCAGATATCAGGGAGGGCCTGACAGATACGCAGTATTTT. The encoded protein is CATSSDIREGLTDTQYF. The full variable domain, its missing parts supplied by reference TRBV15 and TRBJ2-3, is DAMVIQNPRYQVTQFGKPVTLSCSQTLNHNVMYWYQQKSSQAPKLLFHYYDKDFNNEADTPDNFQSRRPNTSFCFLDIRSPGLGDTAMYLCATSSDIREGLTDTQYFGPGTRLTVL.

The chain recombines TRBV10-3 with TRBJ2-2; 10 bases align to TRBD1. V was pared by 4 bases and J by 6 bases, with 8 bases of the junction left unmatched. CDR1 and CDR2 (germline): ENHRY, SYGVKD. This CDR3 comprises 16 residues. The chain's CDR3 is CAISARQGAHPGELFF. In DNA form, the CDR3 reads TGTGCCATCAGTGCTCGACAGGGGGCGCATCCCGGGGAGCTGTTTTTT.

The V call is TRBV28, the J call TRBJ2-1, with 11 bases matching TRBD2. V was pared by 5 bases and J by 6 bases, with 0 bases of the junction left unmatched. The length of the CDR3 is 13 residues. Germline V lookup: CDR1 MDHEN, CDR2 SYDVKM. The CDR3 coding sequence is TGTGCCAGCAGTACTAGCGGGAGCAATGAGCAGTTCTTC. Its protein is CASSTSGSNEQFF. Filled out from reference TRBV28 and TRBJ2-1, the complete variable domain reads DVKVTQSSRYLVKRTGEKVFLECVQDMDHENMFWYRQDPGLGLRLIYFSYDVKMKEKGDIPEGYSVSREKKERFSLILESASTNQTSMYLCASSTSGSNEQFFGPGTRLTVL.

The rearrangement links TRBV4-2 to TRBJ1-4; 7 bases map to TRBD1. There are 14 residues in the CDR3. Germline trimming cut 4 bases from V and 4 bases from J; bases unmatched to any gene: 3. From germline, CDR1 is LGHNA and CDR2 YNFKEQ. The CDR3 sequence: CASSPDRLNEKLFF. CDR3 DNA: TGTGCCAGCAGCCCGGACAGGCTTAATGAAAAACTGTTTTTT.

The rearrangement uses TRBV2 and TRBJ2-3; D gene ambiguous. Trimming cost V 6 bases and J 3 bases, with 13 bases left between them. The CDR3 consists of 14 residues. From germline, CDR1 is SNHLY and CDR2 FYNNEI. The CDR3 loop reads CASRRSGGTDTQYF. CDR3 in DNA: TGTGCCAGCAGGAGATCCGGTGGTACAGATACGCAGTATTTT.

V gene TRBV11-2 combines with J gene TRBJ2-7; TRBD2 matches at 7 bases. With 5 bases clipped from V and 7 bases from J, the junction kept 5 bases outside the gene matches. The CDR3 consists of 12 residues. Germline V gives CDR1 SGHAT, CDR2 FQNNGV. The CDR3 reads CASSTLALEQYF. CDR3 coding DNA: TGTGCCAGCAGCACACTAGCGTTGGAGCAGTACTTC.

The chain is built from TRBV5-4 and TRBJ1-4, with TRBD1 matching over 10 bases. The V gene end was trimmed by 0 bases and the J gene end by 4 bases; junction bases not matched to a gene: 3. This CDR3 has 16 residues. Germline V CDR1 and CDR2: SGHNT, YYREEE (reference sequence). CDR3 in amino acids: CASSLGTGGVNEKLFF. CDR3 DNA sequence: TGTGCCAGCAGCTTGGGGACAGGGGGTGTTAATGAAAAACTGTTTTTT.

The chain carries TRBV27 and TRBJ2-3, with 12 bases lining up with TRBD2. CDR3 size: 16 residues. After removal of 5 bases from V and 3 bases from J, the junction contained 6 bases not matched to a gene. From germline, CDR1 is MNHEY and CDR2 SMNVEV (reference sequence). CDR3 sequence reads: CASSIGTSGQTDTQYF. The CDR3 DNA reads as TGTGCCAGCAGTATAGGGACTAGCGGGCAGACAGATACGCAGTATTTT.

The chain joins TRBV29-1 to TRBJ2-1, with 7 bases lining up with TRBD2. The V gene's germline CDR1 is SQVTM and CDR2 ANQGSEA. Unmatched junction bases numbered 6, after V lost 3 bases and J lost 7 bases. This CDR3 has 13 amino acids. CDR3 in amino acids: CSVEYGRMNEQFF. In DNA form, the CDR3 reads TGCAGCGTTGAGTACGGGAGGATGAATGAGCAGTTCTTC.

The rearrangement links TRBV19 to TRBJ2-1; D perhaps matches TRBD2 (6 bases). Germline V gene lookup returns CDR1 LNHDA and CDR2 SQIVND (reference sequence). V lost 3 bases and J 9 bases, leaving 9 bases between the germline ends. The CDR3 contains 12 residues. The CDR3 sequence is CASSIRAGEQFF. CDR3 DNA sequence: TGTGCCAGTAGTATCAGAGCGGGTGAGCAGTTCTTC. Drawing the rest from reference TRBV19 and TRBJ2-1, the complete variable domain is DGGITQSPKYLFRKEGQNVTLSCEQNLNHDAMYWYRQDPGQGLRLIYYSQIVNDFQKGDIAEGYSVSREKKESFPLTVTSAQKNPTAFYLCASSIRAGEQFFGPGTRLTVL.

This chain uses TRBV4-1 with TRBJ2-7, with D unclear. The germline CDR1 and CDR2 sequences are MGHRA and YSYEKL. The CDR3 spans 14 residues. V shed 1 base and J shed 1 base, with 8 bases lying between them. In nucleotides, the CDR3 is TGCGCCAGCAGCCAAGCACAGATATCCTACGAGCAGTACTTC. It translates to CASSQAQISYEQYF.

The chain employs TRBV27 and TRBJ2-2; D uncertain. This CDR3 spans 11 amino acids. V lost 6 bases to trimming and J lost 4 bases, with 3 bases between them. Germline assignment: CDR1 MNHEY and CDR2 SMNVEV (reference sequence). The CDR3 spells CASSGTGELFF. In DNA form, the CDR3 reads TGTGCCAGCAGCGGCACCGGGGAGCTGTTTTTT.

The rearrangement links TRBV16 to TRBJ1-1; a weak D match, TRBD1 (5 bases). The ends were cut back, 2 bases at V and 6 bases at J, with 13 bases in the middle. Germline lookup yields CDR1 KGHSY and CDR2 FQNENV. The CDR3 totals 14 residues. The CDR3 DNA follows: TGTGCCAGCAGCCAAGTGGGGGGAGGGCCTGAAGCTTTCTTT. Its translation: CASSQVGGGPEAFF.

The chain is built from TRBV30 and TRBJ2-2; D possibly corresponds to TRBD2 (5 bases). The germline V gene encodes CDR1 GTSNPN and CDR2 SVGIG (reference sequence). The ends were cut back, 1 base at V and 5 bases at J, with 14 bases in the middle. The CDR3 is 15 residues long. The CDR3 protein is CAWSELEVGTGELFF. CDR3 in DNA: TGTGCCTGGAGTGAACTAGAAGTAGGGACCGGGGAGCTGTTTTTT.

The chain uses TRBV6-5 and TRBJ1-1; D call uncertain. The CDR3 is 16 amino acids. Trimming cost V 0 bases and J 5 bases, with 16 bases left between them. CDR1 MNHEY and CDR2 SVGAGI come from the germline V gene. CDR3 DNA: TGTGCCAGCAGTTACTCCTCTGTACCCGGGAGGACTGAAGCTTTCTTT. This translates into CASSYSSVPGRTEAFF.

The chain joins TRBV6-6 to TRBJ2-5, with D tentatively TRBD1 (5 bases). The CDR3 contains 16 residues. Trimming removed 0 bases from V and 5 bases from J, with 16 bases in between. Per germline, CDR1 MNHNY and CDR2 SVGAGI (reference sequence). CDR3: CASSYSMRQGSETQYF. The CDR3 nucleotides are TGTGCCAGCAGTTACTCGATGAGGCAGGGAAGTGAGACCCAGTACTTC.

V gene TRBV4-1 combines with J gene TRBJ2-2; the D gene is possibly TRBD2 (7 bases). V shed 2 bases and J shed 0 bases, with 13 bases lying between them. The CDR3 consists of 17 residues. Germline lookup yields CDR1 MGHRA and CDR2 YSYEKL. CDR3 nucleotides: TGCGCCAGCAGCCAAAGGGGGGGCTCCGCGAACACCGGGGAGCTGTTTTTT. It codes for CASSQRGGSANTGELFF.